The text below deals with one T cell receptor (beta chain). No antigen is known for it. This entry comes from a study of Graves' ophthalmopathy and Graves' hyperthyroidism. Looking at the study overall: Stable hyperthyroidism was defined by absence of ophthalmopathy within 18 months of follow-up. Study conclusions and caveats: A 13-signature model separated ophthalmopathy from stable hyperthyroidism, reaching around 89% sensitivity and roughly 81% specificity cross-validated. Blood repertoires reportedly contained most expanded thyroid clonotypes above 0.001 frequency.

V gave up 10 bases and J gave up 1 base; unmatched junction bases: 13. The CDR3 is made up of 17 amino acids. Germline V gene data show CDR1 as ENHRY and CDR2 as SYGVKD. Investigators amplified TCR beta CDR3 regions from RNA transcripts. RT-PCR in the first round used HTBI primers; a second-round multiplex PCR followed. TCRdb reprocessed the multiplex PCR reads via MiXCR and lists one record per CDR3 protein. The top ten hold about 4.6% of the sample, which has about 550,000 distinct CDR3 sequences, 35% to 40% seen once. The sequence was obtained from an adult man with Graves' hyperthyroidism. The sequencing sample was made of peripheral blood or thyroid tissue (not recorded which). The chain couples TRBV10-3 to TRBJ2-5; 12 nucleotides agree with TRBD1. The CDR3 DNA reads TGTGCCAGCAGACAACCGGGACAGGGGGCATCCCAAGAGACCCAGTACTTC. It codes for CASRQPGQGASQETQYF.